What follows are 3 T cell receptor beta chains derived from one specimen sequenced in a study of OX40 agonist ivuxolimab in advanced cancers. Clones were read by immunoSEQ multiplex PCR, and TCRdb kept only the in-frame ones, dropping some. This table holds tens of thousands of clones, 88% found once. Sequencing was performed on CD4+ or CD8+ T cells sorted from blood, taken in a trial of the OX40 agonist ivuxolimab. The source of these receptors is an adult with an advanced solid tumor such as melanoma, head and neck, liver or kidney cancer.

The chain couples TRBV19 to TRBJ1-5; no firm D call. Germline V lookup: CDR1 LNHDA, CDR2 SQIVND (reference sequence). V was pared by 3 bases and J by 2 bases, with 8 bases between. The CDR3 is 14 amino acids. CDR3 protein: CASSMGTGNQPQHF. Here the CDR3 DNA reads TGTGCCAGTAGTATGGGAACAGGCAATCAGCCCCAGCATTTT.

The chain carries TRBV5-1 and TRBJ2-5; weak D call: TRBD2 (5 bases). There are 14 residues in the CDR3. Germline CDR1 SGHRS, CDR2 YFSETQ. The germline V and J ends were trimmed by 0 bases and 5 bases, with 11 bases remaining between them. CDR3 nucleotides: TGCGCCAGCAGCTTGGGGCCCCGAGGGGAGACCCAGTACTTC. Translated: CASSLGPRGETQYF.

This sequence joins TRBV28 and TRBJ1-1; D is unclear. V lost 1 base, J lost 2 bases, and 8 bases lay in between. The CDR3 extends over 14 amino acids. Germline V gene lookup returns CDR1 MDHEN and CDR2 SYDVKM. The CDR3, as DNA: TGTGCCAGCAGTTTATTGACACTCAACACTGAAGCTTTCTTT. Translating gives CASSLLTLNTEAFF.